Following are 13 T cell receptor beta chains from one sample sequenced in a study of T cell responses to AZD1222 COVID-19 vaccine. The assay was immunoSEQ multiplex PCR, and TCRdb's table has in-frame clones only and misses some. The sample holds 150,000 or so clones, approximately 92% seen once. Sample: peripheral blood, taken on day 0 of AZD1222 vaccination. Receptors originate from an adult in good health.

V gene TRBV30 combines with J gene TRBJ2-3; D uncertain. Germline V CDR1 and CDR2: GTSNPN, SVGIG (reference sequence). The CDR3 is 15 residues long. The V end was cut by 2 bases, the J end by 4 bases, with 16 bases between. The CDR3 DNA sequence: TGTGCCTGGAGTTCCCCGGCCGACCAGGCAGATACGCAGTATTTT. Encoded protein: CAWSSPADQADTQYF.

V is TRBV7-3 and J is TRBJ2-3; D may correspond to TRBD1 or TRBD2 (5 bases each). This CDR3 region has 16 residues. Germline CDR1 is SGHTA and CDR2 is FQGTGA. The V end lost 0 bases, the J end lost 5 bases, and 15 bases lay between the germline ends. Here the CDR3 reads CASSLTPGPQGDTQYF. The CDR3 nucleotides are TGTGCCAGCAGCTTAACCCCGGGGCCGCAGGGAGATACGCAGTATTTT.

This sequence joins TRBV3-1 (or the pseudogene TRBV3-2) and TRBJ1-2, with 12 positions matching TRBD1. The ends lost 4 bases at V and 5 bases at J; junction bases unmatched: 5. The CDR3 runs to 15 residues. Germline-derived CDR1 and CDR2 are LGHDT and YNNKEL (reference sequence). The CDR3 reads CASSRGTGGLYGYTF. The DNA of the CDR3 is TGTGCCAGCAGCCGAGGGACAGGGGGCTTGTATGGCTACACCTTC.

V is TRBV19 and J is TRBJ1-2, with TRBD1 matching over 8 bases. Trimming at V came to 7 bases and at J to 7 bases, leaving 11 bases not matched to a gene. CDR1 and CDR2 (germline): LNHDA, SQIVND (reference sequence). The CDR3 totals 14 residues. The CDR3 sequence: CASTPDRDRGGYTF. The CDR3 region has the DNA TGTGCCAGTACCCCGGACAGGGACCGGGGTGGCTACACCTTC.

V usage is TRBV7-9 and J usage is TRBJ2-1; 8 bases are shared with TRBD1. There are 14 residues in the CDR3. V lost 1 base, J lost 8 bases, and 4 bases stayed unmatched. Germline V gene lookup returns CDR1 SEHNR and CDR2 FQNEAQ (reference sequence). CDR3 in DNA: TGTGCCAGCAGCTTAGGACAGGGGATGTATGAGCAGTTCTTC. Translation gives CASSLGQGMYEQFF.

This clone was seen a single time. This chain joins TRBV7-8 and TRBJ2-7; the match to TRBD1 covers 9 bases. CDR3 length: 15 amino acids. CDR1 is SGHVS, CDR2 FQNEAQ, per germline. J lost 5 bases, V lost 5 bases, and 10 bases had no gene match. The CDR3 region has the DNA TGTGCCAGCAGCCCCCCCGGGACAGGGATGGACGAGCAGTACTTC. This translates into CASSPPGTGMDEQYF.

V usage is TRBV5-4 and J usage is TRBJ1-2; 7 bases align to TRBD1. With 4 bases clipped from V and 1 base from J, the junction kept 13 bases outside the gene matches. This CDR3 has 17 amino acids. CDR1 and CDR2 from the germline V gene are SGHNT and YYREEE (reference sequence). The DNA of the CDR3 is TGTGCCAGCAGCCCCCTGAGGACAGGCTCCCTTAACTATGGCTACACCTTC. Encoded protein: CASSPLRTGSLNYGYTF.

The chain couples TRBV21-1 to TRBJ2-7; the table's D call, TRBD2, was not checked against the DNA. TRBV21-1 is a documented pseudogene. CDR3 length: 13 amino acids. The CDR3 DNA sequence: TGTGCCAGCAGCAAATCGCGGGTAAACGAGCAGTACTTC. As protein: CASSKSRVNEQYF.

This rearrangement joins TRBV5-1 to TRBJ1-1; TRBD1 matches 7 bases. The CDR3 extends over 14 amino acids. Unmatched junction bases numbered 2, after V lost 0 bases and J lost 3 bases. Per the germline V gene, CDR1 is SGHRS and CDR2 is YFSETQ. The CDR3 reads CASSLDTGDTEAFF. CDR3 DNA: TGCGCCAGCAGCTTGGATACAGGGGACACTGAAGCTTTCTTT.

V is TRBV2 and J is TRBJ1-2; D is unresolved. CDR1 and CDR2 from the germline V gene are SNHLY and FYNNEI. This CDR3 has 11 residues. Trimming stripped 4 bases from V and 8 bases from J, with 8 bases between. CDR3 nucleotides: TGTGCCAGCAGTGCCGGGAAAGGCTACACCTTC. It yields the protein CASSAGKGYTF.

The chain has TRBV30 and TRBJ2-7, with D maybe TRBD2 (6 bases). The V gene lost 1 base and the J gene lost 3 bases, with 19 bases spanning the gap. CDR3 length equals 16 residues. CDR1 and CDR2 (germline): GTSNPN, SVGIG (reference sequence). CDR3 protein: CAWSDRPGRRGYEQYF. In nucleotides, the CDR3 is TGTGCCTGGAGTGACCGCCCGGGCAGGAGGGGCTACGAGCAGTACTTC.

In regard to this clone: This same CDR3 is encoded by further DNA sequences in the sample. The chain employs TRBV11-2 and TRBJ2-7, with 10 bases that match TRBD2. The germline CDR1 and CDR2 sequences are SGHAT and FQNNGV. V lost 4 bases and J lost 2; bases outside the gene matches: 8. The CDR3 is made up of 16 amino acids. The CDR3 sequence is CASSSHGLAGAYEQYF. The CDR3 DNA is TGTGCCAGCAGCTCCCACGGGCTAGCGGGAGCCTACGAGCAGTACTTC.

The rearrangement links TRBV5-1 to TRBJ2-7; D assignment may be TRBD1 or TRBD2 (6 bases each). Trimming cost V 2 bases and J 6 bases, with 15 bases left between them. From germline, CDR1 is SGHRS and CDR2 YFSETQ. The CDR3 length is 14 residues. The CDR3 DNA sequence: TGCGCCAGCAGCTTTGGTGGGGGGCTTACCGAGCAGTACTTC. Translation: CASSFGGGLTEQYF.